Listed below are T cell receptor beta chains from one sample, sequenced in a study of molecular identifiers for immune sequencing clone quantification. MiXCR was run by TCRdb on the PCR reads, yielding one entry per CDR3 protein. The sample includes more than 70,000 distinct CDR3 sequences, around 20% seen only once; the top ten take more than 1%. The sample comprised naive CD8+ T cells from blood, with Jurkat cell RNA spiked in. All receptors come from a human donor in good health. Some libraries in this study had Jurkat cell RNA spiked in. Each CDR3 is given with its conserved first and last residue. The D gene is left open where the match is weak. For some rows the clone size is stated as once, few or many, or as a class when expanded; others skip it.

>TRBV7-9|.|TRBJ1-6|few
CASSFGGLTSGSPLHF
TGTGCCAGCAGCTTTGGGGGGCTGACATCTGGTTCACCCCTCCACTTT
>TRBV20-1|.|TRBJ2-7|many
CSARTDGQSRYF
TGCAGTGCTAGAACCGACGGACAGTCGAGGTACTTC
>TRBV19|.|TRBJ2-7|many
CASSIDLAGSSYEQYF
TGTGCCAGTAGTATAGATCTTGCGGGAAGCTCCTACGAGCAGTACTTC
>TRBV7-9|.|TRBJ2-5|many
CASSKVGGHSRETQYF
TGTGCCAGCAGCAAAGTCGGTGGTCACAGCCGAGAGACCCAGTACTTC
>TRBV9|TRBD1|TRBJ1-3|many
CASGRDSRSSGNTIYF
TGTGCCAGCGGAAGGGACAGTCGAAGCTCTGGAAACACCATATATTTT
>TRBV11-3|TRBD1|TRBJ1-2|few
CASSLVGHRGCYGYTF
TGTGCCAGCAGCTTAGTGGGGCACAGGGGATGCTATGGCTACACCTTC
>TRBV6-2/TRBV6-3|TRBD2|TRBJ2-1|many
CASSFTFRTSPDNEQFF
TGTGCCAGCAGTTTCACCTTTAGGACTAGCCCCGACAATGAGCAGTTCTTC
>TRBV27|.|TRBJ1-6|.
CTSSLSPRGTNSPLHF
TGTACCAGCAGTTTATCCCCGAGGGGAACTAATTCACCCCTCCACTTT
>TRBV11-2|.|TRBJ2-2|.
CANPGATGELFF
TGTGCCAATCCTGGGGCCACCGGGGAGCTGTTTTTT
>TRBV30|TRBD2|TRBJ2-5|many
CAWRGTSGSQETQYF
TGTGCCTGGAGGGGGACTAGCGGGAGCCAAGAGACCCAGTACTTC
>TRBV2|TRBD2|TRBJ2-3|many
CASSDLPSGSDTQYF
TGTGCCAGCAGTGATCTCCCTAGCGGGAGTGATACGCAGTATTTT
>TRBV30|.|TRBJ2-2|.
CAWMLGGTGELFF
TGTGCCTGGATGTTGGGGGGAACCGGGGAGCTGTTTTTT
>TRBV2|.|TRBJ2-7|.
CASSAGPSYEQYF
TGTGCCAGCAGTGCAGGACCCTCCTACGAGCAGTACTTC
>TRBV7-9|TRBD2|TRBJ2-3|many
CASSPPTSEISDTQYF
TGTGCCAGCAGCCCGCCGACTAGCGAGATCAGCGATACGCAGTATTTT
>TRBV7-6|.|TRBJ1-1|many
CASKMAGDKENTEAFF
TGTGCCAGCAAAATGGCAGGGGACAAGGAAAACACTGAAGCTTTCTTT
>TRBV7-9|.|TRBJ1-1|.
CASGPVSTGTGAFF
TGTGCCAGCGGCCCCGTATCGACGGGCACTGGAGCTTTCTTT
>TRBV27|.|TRBJ1-4|many
CASSLGRMGEKLFF
TGTGCCAGCAGTTTGGGGAGGATGGGTGAAAAACTGTTTTTT
>TRBV4-3|TRBD2|TRBJ2-3|once
CASSVGSGRSSTDTQYF
TGCGCCAGCAGCGTTGGTAGCGGGAGGTCTAGCACAGATACGCAGTATTTT
>TRBV7-9|.|TRBJ1-1|few
CASSRLPDLIAFF
TGTGCCAGCAGCCGATTACCTGATTTGATAGCTTTCTTT
>TRBV7-9|.|TRBJ1-1|many
CASSPTAREGTEAFF
TGTGCCAGCAGCCCTACGGCCCGGGAGGGAACTGAAGCTTTCTTT
>TRBV29-1|TRBD2|TRBJ2-1|few
CSVEVLREGFHNEQFF
TGCAGCGTTGAAGTTTTGCGGGAGGGCTTCCACAATGAGCAGTTCTTC
>TRBV11-2|.|TRBJ2-5|few
CASSLTPRIISEMPGTQYF
TGTGCCAGCAGCCTAACACCCCGCATAATTAGTGAAATGCCAGGGACCCAGTACTTC
>TRBV5-6|.|TRBJ1-3|many
CASSLEGTSGNTIYF
TGTGCCAGCAGCTTGGAAGGGACCTCTGGAAACACCATATATTTT
>TRBV4-1|.|TRBJ2-5|few
CASSQPTDSKETQYF
TGCGCCAGCAGCCAACCCACGGACAGCAAAGAGACCCAGTACTTC
>TRBV30|.|TRBJ2-2|many
CACGENTGELFF
TGTGCCTGCGGAGAGAACACCGGGGAGCTGTTTTTT
>TRBV14|TRBD1|TRBJ2-7|.
CASSPPGQPYEQYF
TGTGCCAGCAGCCCGCCGGGACAGCCCTACGAGCAGTACTTC
>TRBV5-6|.|TRBJ2-7|once
CAGSTIPNYEQYF
TGTGCCGGCAGCACCATCCCAAACTACGAGCAGTACTTC
>TRBV20-1|.|TRBJ1-2|.
CSARDVESNYGYTF
TGCAGTGCTAGAGATGTAGAAAGTAACTATGGCTACACCTTC